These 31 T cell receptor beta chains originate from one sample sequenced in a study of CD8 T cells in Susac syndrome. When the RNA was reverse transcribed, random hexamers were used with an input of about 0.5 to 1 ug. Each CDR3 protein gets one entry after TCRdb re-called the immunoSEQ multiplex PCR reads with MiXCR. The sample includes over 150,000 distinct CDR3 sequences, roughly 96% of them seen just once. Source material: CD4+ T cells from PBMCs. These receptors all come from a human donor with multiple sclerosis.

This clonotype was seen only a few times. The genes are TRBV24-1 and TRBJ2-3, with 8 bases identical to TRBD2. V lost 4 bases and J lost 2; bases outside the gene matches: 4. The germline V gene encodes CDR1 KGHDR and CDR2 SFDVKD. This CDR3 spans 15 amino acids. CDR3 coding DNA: TGTGCCACCAGTGACAATAGCGGGAACACAGATACGCAGTATTTT. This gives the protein CATSDNSGNTDTQYF.

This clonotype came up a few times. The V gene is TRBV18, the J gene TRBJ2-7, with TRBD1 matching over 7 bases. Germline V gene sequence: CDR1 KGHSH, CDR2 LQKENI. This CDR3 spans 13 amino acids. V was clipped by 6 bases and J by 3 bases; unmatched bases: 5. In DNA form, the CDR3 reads TGTGCCAGCTCTTCCGGGACAGACTACGAGCAGTACTTC. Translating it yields CASSSGTDYEQYF.

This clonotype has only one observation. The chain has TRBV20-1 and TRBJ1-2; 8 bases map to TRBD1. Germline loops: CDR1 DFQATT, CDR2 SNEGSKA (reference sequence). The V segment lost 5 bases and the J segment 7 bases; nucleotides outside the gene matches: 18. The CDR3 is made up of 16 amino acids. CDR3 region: CSAPQGQGALRAGYTF. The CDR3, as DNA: TGCAGTGCTCCCCAAGGGCAGGGGGCGCTGAGAGCTGGCTACACCTTC.

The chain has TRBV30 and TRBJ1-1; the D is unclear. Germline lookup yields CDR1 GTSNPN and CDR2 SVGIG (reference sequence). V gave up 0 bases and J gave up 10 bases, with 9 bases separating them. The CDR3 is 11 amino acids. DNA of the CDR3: TGTGCCTGGAGTGTACGTGGGAGAGCTTTCTTT. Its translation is CAWSVRGRAFF.

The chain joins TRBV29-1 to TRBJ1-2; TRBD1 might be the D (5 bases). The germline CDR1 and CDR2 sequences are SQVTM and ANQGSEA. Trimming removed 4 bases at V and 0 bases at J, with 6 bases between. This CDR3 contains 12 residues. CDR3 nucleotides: TGCAGCGTTGCAGGGACTAACTATGGCTACACCTTC. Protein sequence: CSVAGTNYGYTF.

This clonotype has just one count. CDR3 nucleotide sequence: TGCGCCAGCAGCCTAAAGCGGGATGCAGCAGATACGCAGTATTTT. This translates into CASSLKRDAADTQYF. The chain couples TRBV5-1 to TRBJ2-3; TRBD2 aligns across 7 bases. The CDR3 is 15 amino acids. V lost 4 bases, J lost 4 bases, and 9 bases stayed unmatched. CDR1 is SGHRS and CDR2 is YFSETQ in the germline V gene.

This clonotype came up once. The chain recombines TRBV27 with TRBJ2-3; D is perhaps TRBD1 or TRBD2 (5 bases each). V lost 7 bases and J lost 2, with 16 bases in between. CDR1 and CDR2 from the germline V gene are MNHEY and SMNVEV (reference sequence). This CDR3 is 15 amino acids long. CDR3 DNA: TGTGCCAGCACCCCTTTGAGGGGCTCCACAGATACGCAGTATTTT. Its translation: CASTPLRGSTDTQYF.

The CDR3 nucleotides read TGTGCCAGCAGTGCCGTTAGCAATCAGCCCCAGCATTTT. Encoded protein: CASSAVSNQPQHF. This chain connects TRBV25-1 to TRBJ1-5; no definite D call. This CDR3 spans 13 amino acids. The V gene's germline CDR1 is MGHDK and CDR2 SYGVNS. V lost 4 bases, J lost 0 bases, and 4 bases lay in between.

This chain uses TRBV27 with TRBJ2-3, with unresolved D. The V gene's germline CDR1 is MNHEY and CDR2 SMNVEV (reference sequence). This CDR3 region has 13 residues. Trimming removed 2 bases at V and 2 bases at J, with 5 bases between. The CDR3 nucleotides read TGTGCCAGCAGTTTAGGTTACACAGATACGCAGTATTTT. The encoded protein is CASSLGYTDTQYF.

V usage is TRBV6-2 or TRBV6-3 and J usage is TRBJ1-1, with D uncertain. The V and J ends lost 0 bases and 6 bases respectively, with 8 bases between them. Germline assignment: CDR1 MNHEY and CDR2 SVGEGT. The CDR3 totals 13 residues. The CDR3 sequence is CASSYSSGAEAFF. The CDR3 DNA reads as TGTGCCAGCAGTTACTCGAGCGGCGCTGAAGCTTTCTTT.

In DNA, the CDR3 is TGCAGTGCTAGAGATCCGGCTAGCGGGAGTTTCGGGGAGCAGTTCTTC. Translated: CSARDPASGSFGEQFF. The rearrangement joins TRBV20-1 to TRBJ2-1, with TRBD2 identical over 10 bases. Germline CDR1 is DFQATT and CDR2 is SNEGSKA (reference sequence). Trimming took 0 bases from V and 10 from J; bases not matched to a gene: 12. The CDR3 length is 16 residues.

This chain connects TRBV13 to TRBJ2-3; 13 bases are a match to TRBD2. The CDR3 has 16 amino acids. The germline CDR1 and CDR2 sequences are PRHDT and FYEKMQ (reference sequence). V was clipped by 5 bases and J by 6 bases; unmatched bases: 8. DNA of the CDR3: TGTGCCAGCAGCCCTCGGACTAGCGGGGGTCCTGATACGCAGTATTTT. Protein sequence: CASSPRTSGGPDTQYF.

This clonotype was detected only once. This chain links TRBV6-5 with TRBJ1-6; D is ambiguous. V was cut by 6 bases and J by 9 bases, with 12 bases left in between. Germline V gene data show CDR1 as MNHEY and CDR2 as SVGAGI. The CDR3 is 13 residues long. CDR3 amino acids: CASREDEASPLHF. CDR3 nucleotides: TGTGCCAGCAGGGAGGATGAGGCTTCACCCCTCCACTTT.

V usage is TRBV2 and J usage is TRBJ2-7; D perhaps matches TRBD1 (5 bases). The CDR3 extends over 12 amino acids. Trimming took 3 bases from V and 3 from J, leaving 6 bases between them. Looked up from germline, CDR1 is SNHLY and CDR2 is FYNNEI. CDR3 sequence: CASSDQGYEQYF. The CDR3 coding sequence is TGTGCCAGCAGTGACCAGGGCTACGAGCAGTACTTC.

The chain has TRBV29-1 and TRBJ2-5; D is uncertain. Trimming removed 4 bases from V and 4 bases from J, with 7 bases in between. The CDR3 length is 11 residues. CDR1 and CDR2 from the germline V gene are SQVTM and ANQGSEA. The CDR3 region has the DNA TGCAGCGTTGCTGGATCAGAGACCCAGTACTTC. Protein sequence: CSVAGSETQYF. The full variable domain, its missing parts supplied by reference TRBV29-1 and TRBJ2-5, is SAVISQKPSRDICQRGTSLTIQCQVDSQVTMMFWYRQQPGQSLTLIATANQGSEATYESGFVIDKFPISRPNLTFSTLTVSNMSPEDSSIYLCSVAGSETQYFGPGTRLLVL.

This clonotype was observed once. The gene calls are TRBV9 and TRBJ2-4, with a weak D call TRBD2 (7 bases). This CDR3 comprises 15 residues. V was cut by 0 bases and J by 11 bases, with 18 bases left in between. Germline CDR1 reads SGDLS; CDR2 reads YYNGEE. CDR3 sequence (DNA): TGTGCCAGCAGCGTAGATTCGTGGGGGGGCCAAGTTCAGTACTTC. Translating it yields CASSVDSWGGQVQYF.

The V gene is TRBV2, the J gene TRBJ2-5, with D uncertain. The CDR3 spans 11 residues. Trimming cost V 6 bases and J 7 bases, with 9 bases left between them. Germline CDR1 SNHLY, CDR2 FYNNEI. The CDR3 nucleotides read TGTGCCAGCAGCGGGCCCGCGACCCAGTACTTC. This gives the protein CASSGPATQYF.

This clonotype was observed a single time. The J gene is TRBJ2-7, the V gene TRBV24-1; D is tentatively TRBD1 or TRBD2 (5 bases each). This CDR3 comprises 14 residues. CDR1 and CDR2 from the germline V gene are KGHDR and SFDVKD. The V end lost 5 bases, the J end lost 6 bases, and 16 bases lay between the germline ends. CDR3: CATSGPEGWGEQYF. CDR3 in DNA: TGTGCCACCAGTGGTCCCGAGGGGTGGGGCGAGCAGTACTTC.

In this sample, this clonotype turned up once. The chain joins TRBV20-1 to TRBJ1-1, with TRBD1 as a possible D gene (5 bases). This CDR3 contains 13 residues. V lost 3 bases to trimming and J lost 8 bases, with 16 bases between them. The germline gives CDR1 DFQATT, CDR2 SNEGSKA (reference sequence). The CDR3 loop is CSASKPPRQEAFF. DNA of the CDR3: TGCAGTGCTAGTAAGCCCCCGAGACAGGAAGCTTTCTTT.

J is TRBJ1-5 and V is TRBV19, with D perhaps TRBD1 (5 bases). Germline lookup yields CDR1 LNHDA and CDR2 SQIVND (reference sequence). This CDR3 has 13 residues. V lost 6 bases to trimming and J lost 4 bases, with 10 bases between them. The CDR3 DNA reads TGTGCCAGTAGGCGACAGCTAAATCAGCCCCAGCATTTT. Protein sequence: CASRRQLNQPQHF.

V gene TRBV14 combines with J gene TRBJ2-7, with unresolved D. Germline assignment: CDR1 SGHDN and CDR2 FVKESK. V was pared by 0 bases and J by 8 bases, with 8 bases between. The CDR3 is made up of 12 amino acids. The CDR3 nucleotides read TGTGCCAGCAGCCAAGATTTCCAAAAGCAGTACTTC. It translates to CASSQDFQKQYF.

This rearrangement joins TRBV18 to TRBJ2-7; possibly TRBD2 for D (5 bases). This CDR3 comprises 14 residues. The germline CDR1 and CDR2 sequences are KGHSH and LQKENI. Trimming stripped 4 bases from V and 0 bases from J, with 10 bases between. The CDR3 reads CASSQVTSSYEQYF. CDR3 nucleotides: TGTGCCAGCTCACAGGTTACTAGCTCCTACGAGCAGTACTTC.

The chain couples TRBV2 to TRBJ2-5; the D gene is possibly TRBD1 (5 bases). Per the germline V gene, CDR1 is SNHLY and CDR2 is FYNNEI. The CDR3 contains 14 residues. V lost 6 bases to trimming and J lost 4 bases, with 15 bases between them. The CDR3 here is CASSGRQGGETQYF. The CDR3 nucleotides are TGTGCCAGCAGCGGCCGCCAGGGTGGAGAGACCCAGTACTTC.

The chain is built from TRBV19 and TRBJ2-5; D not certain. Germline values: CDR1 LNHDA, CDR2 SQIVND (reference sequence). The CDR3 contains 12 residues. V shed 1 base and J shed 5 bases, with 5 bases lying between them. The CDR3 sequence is CASSIGRETQYF. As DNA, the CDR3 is TGTGCCAGTAGTATAGGTCGGGAGACCCAGTACTTC.

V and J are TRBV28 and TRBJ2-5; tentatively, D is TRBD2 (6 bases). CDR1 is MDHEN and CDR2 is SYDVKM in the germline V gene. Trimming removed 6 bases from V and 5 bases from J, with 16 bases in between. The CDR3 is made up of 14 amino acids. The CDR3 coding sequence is TGTGCCAGCAGGCAGGGAGGACCACGGGAGACCCAGTACTTC. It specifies CASRQGGPRETQYF.

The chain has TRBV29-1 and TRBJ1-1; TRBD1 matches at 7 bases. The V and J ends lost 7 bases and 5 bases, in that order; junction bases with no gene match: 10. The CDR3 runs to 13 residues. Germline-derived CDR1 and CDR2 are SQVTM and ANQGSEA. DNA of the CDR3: TGCAGCGCGCACAGGGGAATGGGGACTGAAGCTTTCTTT. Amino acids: CSAHRGMGTEAFF. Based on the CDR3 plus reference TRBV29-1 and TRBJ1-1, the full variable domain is SAVISQKPSRDICQRGTSLTIQCQVDSQVTMMFWYRQQPGQSLTLIATANQGSEATYESGFVIDKFPISRPNLTFSTLTVSNMSPEDSSIYLCSAHRGMGTEAFFGQGTRLTVV.

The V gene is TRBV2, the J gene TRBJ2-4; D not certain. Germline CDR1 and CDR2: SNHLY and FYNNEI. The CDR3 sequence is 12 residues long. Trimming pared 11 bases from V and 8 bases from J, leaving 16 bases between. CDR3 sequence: CAGTLVGDIQYF. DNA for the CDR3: TGTGCCGGAACCTTAGTCGGAGACATTCAGTACTTC.

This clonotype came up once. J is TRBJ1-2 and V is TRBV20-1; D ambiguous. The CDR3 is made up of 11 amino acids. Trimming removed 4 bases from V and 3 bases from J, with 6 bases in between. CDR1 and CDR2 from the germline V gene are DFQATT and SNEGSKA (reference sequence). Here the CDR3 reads CSATVDYGYTF. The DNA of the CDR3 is TGCAGTGCTACGGTAGACTATGGCTACACCTTC.

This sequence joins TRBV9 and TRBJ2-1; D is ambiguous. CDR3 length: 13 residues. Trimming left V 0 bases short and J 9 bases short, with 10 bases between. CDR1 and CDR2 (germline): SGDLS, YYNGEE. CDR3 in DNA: TGTGCCAGCAGCGTAGGGGGTGGCAGTGAGCAGTTCTTC. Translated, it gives CASSVGGGSEQFF.

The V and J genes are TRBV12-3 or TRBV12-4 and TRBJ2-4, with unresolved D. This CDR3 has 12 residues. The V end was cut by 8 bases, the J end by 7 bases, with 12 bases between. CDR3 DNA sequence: TGTGCCAGCGCTTCGATCCTCAACATTCAGTACTTC. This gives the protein CASASILNIQYF.

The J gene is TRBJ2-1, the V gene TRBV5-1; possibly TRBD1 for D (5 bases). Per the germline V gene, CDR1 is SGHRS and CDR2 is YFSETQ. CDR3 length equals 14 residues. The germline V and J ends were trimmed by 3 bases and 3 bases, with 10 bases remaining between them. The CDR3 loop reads CASSSTENYNEQFF. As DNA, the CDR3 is TGCGCCAGCAGCTCGACAGAGAACTACAATGAGCAGTTCTTC.